The 14 T cell receptor beta chains in this list originate from one sample, sequenced in a study of blood T cell repertoires in COVID-19. The assay was immunoSEQ multiplex PCR, and TCRdb's table has in-frame clones only and misses some. This sample has about 240,000 clones, with more than 75% found just once. Sequenced input: peripheral blood. The receptors derive from a man aged 80 or over with acute or convalescent COVID-19.

Here the CDR3 reads CASSFSGDTGELFF. DNA of the CDR3: TGCGCCAGCAGCTTTTCGGGGGACACCGGGGAGCTGTTTTTT. The rearrangement links TRBV5-1 to TRBJ2-2; tentatively, D is TRBD2 (6 bases). The CDR3 has 14 amino acids. The ends were cut back, 2 bases at V and 3 bases at J, with 8 bases in the middle. CDR1 and CDR2 (germline): SGHRS, YFSETQ.

The rearrangement links TRBV6-6 to TRBJ2-7; 8 bases fit TRBD1. This CDR3 is 13 amino acids long. The V and J ends lost 7 bases and 7 bases, in that order; junction bases with no gene match: 9. The germline V gene encodes CDR1 MNHNY and CDR2 SVGAGI (reference sequence). CDR3 in DNA: TGTGCCAGCACCGACAGGGGATATGGAGAGCAGTACTTC. Protein sequence: CASTDRGYGEQYF.

The chain recombines TRBV2 with TRBJ2-2; TRBD1 agrees at 8 bases. Looked up from germline, CDR1 is SNHLY and CDR2 is FYNNEI. Losses at the gene ends were 7 bases for V and 4 bases for J; bases not matched to a gene: 11. The CDR3 length is 16 residues. CDR3 sequence reads: CASKVQATGVTGELFF. The CDR3 bases are TGTGCCAGCAAAGTCCAAGCGACAGGGGTCACCGGGGAGCTGTTTTTT.

J is TRBJ1-5 and V is TRBV28; D not resolved. CDR3 length: 15 residues. The V and J ends lost 6 bases and 1 base respectively, with 13 bases between them. Germline V gene sequence: CDR1 MDHEN, CDR2 SYDVKM. The CDR3 here is CASSRWAVSNQPQHF. The CDR3 DNA follows: TGTGCCAGCAGCCGATGGGCCGTAAGCAATCAGCCCCAGCATTTT.

The genes are TRBV19 and TRBJ2-5, with 7 nucleotides matching TRBD2. The V gene's germline CDR1 is LNHDA and CDR2 SQIVND (reference sequence). CDR3 length: 15 residues. Trimming took 5 bases from V and 5 from J; bases not matched to a gene: 11. Here the CDR3 DNA reads TGTGCCAGTAGTGATCTTGGGAGGGAAGGGGAGACCCAGTACTTC. Protein product: CASSDLGREGETQYF.

There are a few counts of this clone. The rearrangement uses TRBV4-2 and TRBJ2-1, with D perhaps TRBD1 (6 bases). V lost 0 bases, J lost 4 bases, and 10 bases lay in between. Per germline, CDR1 LGHNA and CDR2 YNFKEQ. The CDR3 length is 15 residues. The CDR3 loop reads CASSQEQGPYNEQFF. Here the CDR3 DNA reads TGTGCCAGCAGCCAAGAACAGGGACCATACAATGAGCAGTTCTTC.

This clone showed up just a few times. The chain links TRBV5-1 to TRBJ1-4, with 10 bases fitting TRBD1. The CDR3 consists of 17 residues. V shed 4 bases and J 3 bases; nucleotides not matched to a gene: 9. CDR1 is SGHRS, CDR2 YFSETQ, per germline. CDR3 coding DNA: TGCGCCAGCAGCCCCGGACAGGGGGGAGCGGCTAATGAAAAACTGTTTTTT. Its protein product is CASSPGQGGAANEKLFF. The full variable domain, its missing parts supplied by reference TRBV5-1 and TRBJ1-4, is KAGVTQTPRYLIKTRGQQVTLSCSPISGHRSVSWYQQTPGQGLQFLFEYFSETQRNKGNFPGRFSGRQFSNSRSEMNVSTLELGDSALYLCASSPGQGGAANEKLFFGSGTQLSVL.

V is TRBV5-1 and J is TRBJ2-1, with D tentatively TRBD1 (5 bases). CDR1 and CDR2 from the germline V gene are SGHRS and YFSETQ. The CDR3 is 17 amino acids. The ends were cut back, 0 bases at V and 1 base at J, with 14 bases in the middle. The CDR3 here is CASSLGGSKGSYNEQFF. The CDR3 nucleotides are TGCGCCAGCAGCTTGGGGGGCAGCAAGGGTTCCTACAATGAGCAGTTCTTC.

The chain is built from TRBV3-1 (or the pseudogene TRBV3-2) and TRBJ1-6; D not resolved. Per germline, CDR1 LGHDT and CDR2 YNNKEL (reference sequence). The ends were cut back, 4 bases at V and 9 bases at J, with 13 bases in the middle. This CDR3 comprises 14 residues. The CDR3 is CASSPTSWASPLHF. CDR3 bases: TGTGCCAGCAGCCCCACATCCTGGGCTTCACCCCTCCACTTT.

The genes are TRBV7-8 and TRBJ1-2; 7 bases fit TRBD1. The CDR3 extends over 13 amino acids. Germline V gives CDR1 SGHVS, CDR2 FQNEAQ. After removal of 4 bases from V and 5 bases from J, the junction contained 4 bases not matched to a gene. CDR3 loop: CASSSGGPYGYTF. In DNA form, the CDR3 reads TGTGCCAGCAGCTCAGGGGGACCATATGGCTACACCTTC. Looking up the rest from reference TRBV7-8 and TRBJ1-2 gives the full variable domain: GAGVSQSPRYKVAKRGQDVALRCDPISGHVSLFWYQQALGQGPEFLTYFQNEAQLDKSGLPSDRFFAERPEGSVSTLKIQRTQQEDSAVYLCASSSGGPYGYTFGSGTRLTVV.

This chain links TRBV7-2 with TRBJ1-1; D unresolved. Germline CDR1 and CDR2: SGHTA and FQGNSA. Trimming pared 7 bases from V and 0 bases from J, leaving 9 bases between. The CDR3 is 13 amino acids. In DNA, the CDR3 is TGTGCCAGCACCCGCGAATTGAACACTGAAGCTTTCTTT. It translates to CASTRELNTEAFF.

J is TRBJ1-5 and V is TRBV4-2; TRBD1 might be the D (5 bases). The CDR3 runs 17 residues. The V end lost 1 base, the J end lost 3 bases, and 16 bases lay between the germline ends. CDR1 LGHNA and CDR2 YNFKEQ come from the germline V gene. Here the CDR3 DNA reads TGTGCCAGCAGCCAAGTATCCGGGGGAACTATCAATCAGCCCCAGCATTTT. Its protein product is CASSQVSGGTINQPQHF.

The rearrangement uses TRBV6-4 and TRBJ1-6; D is ambiguous. This CDR3 has 14 amino acids. Germline V gives CDR1 MRHNA, CDR2 SNTAGT. Between the trimmed V and J ends, which lost 2 bases and 6 bases, there was a span of 8 bases. CDR3 in amino acids: CASSDLSPNSPLHF. CDR3 DNA sequence: TGTGCCAGCAGTGACCTAAGCCCTAATTCACCCCTCCACTTT.

The chain recombines TRBV4-1 with TRBJ1-2, with D unresolved. CDR3 length: 13 residues. CDR1 is MGHRA, CDR2 YSYEKL, per germline. Deletions cut 4 bases from V and 1 base from J, with 7 bases between. The CDR3 is CASSLAGNYGYTF. The CDR3 nucleotides read TGCGCCAGCAGCCTGGCAGGTAACTATGGCTACACCTTC.